The sample holds a few counts of the clone carrying this T cell receptor (beta chain). The data derive from a study of cytomegalovirus exposure and HLA in healthy donors. The CDR3 contains 14 residues. The J segment lost 7 bases and the V segment lost 9 bases, leaving 12 bases of the junction unmatched. Per germline, CDR1 MNHEY and CDR2 SVGAGI. Amplification used 60 Vbeta primers and 13 Jbeta primers. Only in-frame clones appear in the TCRdb table, and some are missing; sequencing was by immunoSEQ multiplex PCR. The repertoire has over 150,000 clones, 60% to 80% of them found once; the top ten carry less than 2.5%.

J is TRBJ2-5 and V is TRBV6-5; 9 nucleotides line up with TRBD2. Input material: PBMCs. The source of this sequence is a man between 45 and 60 years old in good health and CMV-seropositive. DNA of the CDR3: TGTGCCAGTAGGCCTGCGGGGGGGCCGGGGACCCAGTACTTC. Translation: CASRPAGGPGTQYF.